The source of this T cell receptor (beta chain) is a study of CD8 T cells in ankylosing spondylitis. This clonotype was counted many times. Its antigen remains unidentified. Using its own MiXCR run on the 5' RACE reads, TCRdb lists one record per CDR3 protein. The sample records about 210,000 distinct CDR3 sequences, 5.5% to 7.5% being singletons. Notes on the study in general: Significant enrichment of disease-linked clones was reported in matched ankylosing spondylitis synovial fluid. Apparently characteristic of ankylosing spondylitis blood was a TCR beta motif (fewer than ten highly homologous variants).

CDR1 SNHLY and CDR2 FYNNEI come from the germline V gene. V was cut by 7 bases and J by 1 base, with 11 bases left in between. This CDR3 is built from 13 residues. The material sequenced was blood, either unsorted or a sorted T cell fraction (not recorded which). This receptor was taken from a male donor with ankylosing spondylitis. The chain has TRBV2 and TRBJ2-7, with D hard to call. For the CDR3, the DNA is TGTGCCAGCATCTCACTCCCTTCCTACGAGCAGTACTTC. Amino acid sequence: CASISLPSYEQYF.